This TCR beta chain is from a study of T-cell memory formation after mild COVID-19. Study details: Largely donor-specific sequence clusters came from two donors.

Using its own MiXCR run on the 5' RACE reads, TCRdb lists one record per CDR3 protein. The repertoire includes hundreds of thousands of distinct CDR3 sequences, 28% of them detected once, and about 14% sits in the top ten. There are 17 residues in the CDR3. From germline, CDR1 is SGHVS and CDR2 FQNEAQ. V trimming: 5 bases; J trimming: 1 base; junction bases outside the gene matches: 10. The TCR comes from an adult woman who had mild COVID-19 (a few samples of this study predate the infection). Cell type and time point are not known. The genes are TRBV7-8 and TRBJ2-4; 8 nucleotides match TRBD2. The sample was PBMCs or a T cell subset sorted from them (not recorded which). Here the CDR3 DNA reads TGTGCCAGCAGCCCAGCGGGAGTGGGGGCGGCCAAAAACATTCAGTACTTC. As protein: CASSPAGVGAAKNIQYF.